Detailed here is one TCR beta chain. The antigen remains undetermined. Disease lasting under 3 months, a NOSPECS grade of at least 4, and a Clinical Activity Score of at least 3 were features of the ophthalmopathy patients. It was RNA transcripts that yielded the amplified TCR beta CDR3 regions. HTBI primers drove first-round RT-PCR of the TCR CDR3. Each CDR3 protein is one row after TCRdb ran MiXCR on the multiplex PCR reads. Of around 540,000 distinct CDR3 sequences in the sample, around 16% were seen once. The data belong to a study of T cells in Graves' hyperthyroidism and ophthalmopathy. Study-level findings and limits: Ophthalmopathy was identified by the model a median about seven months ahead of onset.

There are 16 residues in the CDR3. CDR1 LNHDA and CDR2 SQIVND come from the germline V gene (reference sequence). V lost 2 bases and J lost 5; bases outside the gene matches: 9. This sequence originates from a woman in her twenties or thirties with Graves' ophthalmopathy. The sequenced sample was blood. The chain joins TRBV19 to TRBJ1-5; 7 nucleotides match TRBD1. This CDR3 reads CASSISKGTDYQPQHF. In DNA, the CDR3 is TGTGCCAGTAGTATAAGTAAAGGGACAGACTATCAGCCCCAGCATTTT.